This T cell receptor beta chain was profiled in a study of T cell responses to AZD1222 COVID-19 vaccine. Study details: Whether given at about 4 or about 12 weeks, second doses were pooled. Study outcomes and limitations: Females made up more of the donors, who were largely white British, and clonal diversity may have come out too low. Reportedly, close to half of spike-specific TCRs are directed against unmutated variant regions. Receipt of two AZD1222 doses was followed by a rise in Spike-specific TCR breadth and depth.

Some clones are missing from TCRdb's copy, which holds only in-frame ones; the method was immunoSEQ multiplex PCR. The sample includes about 120,000 clones, roughly 91% of them seen just once. Concerning this clone itself: As yet, its antigen is unknown.

The J segment lost 4 bases and the V segment lost 6 bases, leaving 8 bases of the junction unmatched. The germline V gene encodes CDR1 MRHNA and CDR2 SNTAGT. This CDR3 spans 15 amino acids. The chain combines TRBV6-4 with TRBJ2-3; TRBD1 aligns across 9 bases. The TCR originated in an adult in good health. Source: peripheral blood, taken on day 0 of AZD1222 vaccination. The CDR3 DNA is TGTGCCAGCAGGCCGGGACAGGGTTCGTCAGATACGCAGTATTTT. It codes for CASRPGQGSSDTQYF.